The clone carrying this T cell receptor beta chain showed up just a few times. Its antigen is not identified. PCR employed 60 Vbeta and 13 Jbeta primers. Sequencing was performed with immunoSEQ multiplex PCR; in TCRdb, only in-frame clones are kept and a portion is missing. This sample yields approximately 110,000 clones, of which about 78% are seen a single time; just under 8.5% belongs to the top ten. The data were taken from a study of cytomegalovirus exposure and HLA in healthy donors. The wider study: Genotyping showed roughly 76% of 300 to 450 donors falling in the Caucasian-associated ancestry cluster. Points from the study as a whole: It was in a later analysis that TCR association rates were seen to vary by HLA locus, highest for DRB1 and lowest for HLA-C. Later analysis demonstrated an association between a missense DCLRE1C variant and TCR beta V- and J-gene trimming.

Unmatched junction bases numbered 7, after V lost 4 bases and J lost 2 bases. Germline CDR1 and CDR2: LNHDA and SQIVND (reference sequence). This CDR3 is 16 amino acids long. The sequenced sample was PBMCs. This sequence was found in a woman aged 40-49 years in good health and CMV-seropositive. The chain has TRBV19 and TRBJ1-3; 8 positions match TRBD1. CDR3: CASSTFGQGPGNTIYF. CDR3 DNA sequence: TGTGCCAGTAGTACCTTCGGACAGGGTCCTGGAAACACCATATATTTT.